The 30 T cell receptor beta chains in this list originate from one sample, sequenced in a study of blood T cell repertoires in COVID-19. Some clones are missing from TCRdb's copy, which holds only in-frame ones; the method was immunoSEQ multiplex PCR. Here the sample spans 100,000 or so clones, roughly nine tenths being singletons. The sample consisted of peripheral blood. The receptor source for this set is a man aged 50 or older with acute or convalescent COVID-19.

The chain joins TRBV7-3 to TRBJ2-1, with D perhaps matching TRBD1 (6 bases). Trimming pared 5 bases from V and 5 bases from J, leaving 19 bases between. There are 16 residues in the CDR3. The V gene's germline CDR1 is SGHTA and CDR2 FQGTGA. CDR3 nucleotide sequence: TGTGCCAGCAGCCCAAAAACGGGACAAACTAACAATGAGCAGTTCTTC. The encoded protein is CASSPKTGQTNNEQFF.

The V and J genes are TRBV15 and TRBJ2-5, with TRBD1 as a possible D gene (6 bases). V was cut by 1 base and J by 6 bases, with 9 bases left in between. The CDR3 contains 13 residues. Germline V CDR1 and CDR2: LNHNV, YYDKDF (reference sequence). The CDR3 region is CATSRAQGQTQYF. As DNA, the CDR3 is TGTGCCACCAGCAGAGCGCAGGGGCAGACCCAGTACTTC.

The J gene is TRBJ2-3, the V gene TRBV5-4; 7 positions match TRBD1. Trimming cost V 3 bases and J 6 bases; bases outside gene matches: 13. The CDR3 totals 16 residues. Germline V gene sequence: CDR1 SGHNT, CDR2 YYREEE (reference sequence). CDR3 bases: TGTGCCAGCAGCTGGGGACAGATGGGGTTTTCGGATACGCAGTATTTT. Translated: CASSWGQMGFSDTQYF.

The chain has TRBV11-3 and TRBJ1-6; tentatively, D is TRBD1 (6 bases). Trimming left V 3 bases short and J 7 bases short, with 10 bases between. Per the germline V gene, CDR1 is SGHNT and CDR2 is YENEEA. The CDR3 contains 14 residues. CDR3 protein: CASSFRGENSPLHF. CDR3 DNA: TGTGCCAGCAGCTTCAGGGGTGAAAATTCACCCCTCCACTTT.

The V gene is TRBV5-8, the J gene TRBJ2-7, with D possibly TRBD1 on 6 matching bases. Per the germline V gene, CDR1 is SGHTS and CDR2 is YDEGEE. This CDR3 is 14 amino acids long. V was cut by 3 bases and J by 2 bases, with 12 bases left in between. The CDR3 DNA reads TGTGCCAGCAGCTACAGGGACGTAGCCTACGAGCAGTACTTC. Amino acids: CASSYRDVAYEQYF.

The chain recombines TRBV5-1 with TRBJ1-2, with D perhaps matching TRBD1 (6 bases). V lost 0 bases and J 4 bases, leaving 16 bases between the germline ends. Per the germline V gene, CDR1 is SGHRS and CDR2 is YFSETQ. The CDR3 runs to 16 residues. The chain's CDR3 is CASSLADRHLRYGYTF. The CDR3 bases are TGCGCCAGCAGCTTGGCCGACAGGCACCTCCGCTATGGCTACACCTTC.

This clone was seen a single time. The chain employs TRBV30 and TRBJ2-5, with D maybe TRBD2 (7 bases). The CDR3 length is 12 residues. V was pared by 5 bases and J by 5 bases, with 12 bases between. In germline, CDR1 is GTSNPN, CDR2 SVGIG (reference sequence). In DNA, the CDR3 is TGTGCCTGGGCACAGGGAGGGGAGACCCAGTACTTC. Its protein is CAWAQGGETQYF.

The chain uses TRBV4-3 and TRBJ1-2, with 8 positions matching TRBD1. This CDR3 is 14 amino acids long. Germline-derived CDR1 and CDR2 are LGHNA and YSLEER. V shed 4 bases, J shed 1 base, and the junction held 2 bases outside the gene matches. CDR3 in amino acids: CASSPDRVNYGYTF. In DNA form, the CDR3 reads TGCGCCAGCAGCCCGGACAGGGTTAACTATGGCTACACCTTC.

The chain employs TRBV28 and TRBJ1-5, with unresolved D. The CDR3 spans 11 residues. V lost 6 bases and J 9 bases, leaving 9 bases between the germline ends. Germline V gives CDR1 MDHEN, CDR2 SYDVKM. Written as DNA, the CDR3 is TGTGCCAGCAGCGGGGAAAGGCCCCAGCATTTT. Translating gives CASSGERPQHF.

The chain's CDR3 is CASSRVDGNYNEQFF. Here the CDR3 DNA reads TGCGCCAGCAGCCGCGTCGACGGGAACTACAATGAGCAGTTCTTC. The chain has TRBV4-1 and TRBJ2-1; D is perhaps TRBD2 (5 bases). Trimming left V 4 bases short and J 3 bases short, with 13 bases between. This CDR3 has 15 residues. Germline-derived CDR1 and CDR2 are MGHRA and YSYEKL.

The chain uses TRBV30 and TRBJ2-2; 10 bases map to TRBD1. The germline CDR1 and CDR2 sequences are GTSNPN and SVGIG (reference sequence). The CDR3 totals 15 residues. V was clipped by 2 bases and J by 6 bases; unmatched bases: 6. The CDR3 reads CAWSTLGQGAGELFF. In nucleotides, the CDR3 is TGTGCCTGGAGTACCCTTGGACAGGGGGCCGGGGAGCTGTTTTTT.

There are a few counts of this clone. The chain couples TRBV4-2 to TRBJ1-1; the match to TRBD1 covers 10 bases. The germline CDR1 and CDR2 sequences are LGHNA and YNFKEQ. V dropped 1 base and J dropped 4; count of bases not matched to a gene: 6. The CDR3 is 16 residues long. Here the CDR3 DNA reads TGTGCCAGCAGCCAAGGACTTGGACAGGGGGGCACTGAAGCTTTCTTT. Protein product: CASSQGLGQGGTEAFF.

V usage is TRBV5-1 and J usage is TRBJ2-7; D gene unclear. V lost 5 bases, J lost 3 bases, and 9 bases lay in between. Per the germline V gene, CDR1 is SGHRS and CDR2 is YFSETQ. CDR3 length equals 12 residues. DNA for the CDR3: TGCGCCAGCAGAATGACTGGCTACGAGCAGTACTTC. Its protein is CASRMTGYEQYF. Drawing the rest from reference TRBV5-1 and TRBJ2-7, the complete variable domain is KAGVTQTPRYLIKTRGQQVTLSCSPISGHRSVSWYQQTPGQGLQFLFEYFSETQRNKGNFPGRFSGRQFSNSRSEMNVSTLELGDSALYLCASRMTGYEQYFGPGTRLTVT.

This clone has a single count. The CDR3 DNA sequence: TGTGCCAGCAGCTTATTTGAGGGGAGGATACAAAACACCATATATTTT. Residues: CASSLFEGRIQNTIYF. The chain joins TRBV7-2 to TRBJ1-3, with a possible D match to TRBD1 (5 bases). The V gene lost 2 bases and the J gene lost 6 bases, with 17 bases spanning the gap. Germline CDR1 SGHTA, CDR2 FQGNSA. The CDR3 consists of 16 residues.

The CDR3 DNA follows: TGCGCCAGCAGCCAAGGGCCTCAACAGGGGGGAACTGGCTACACCTTC. Protein: CASSQGPQQGGTGYTF. V usage is TRBV4-1 and J usage is TRBJ1-2; 8 positions match TRBD1. There are 16 residues in the CDR3. Germline V gene data show CDR1 as MGHRA and CDR2 as YSYEKL. J was trimmed by 7 bases and V by 1 base; bases with no gene match: 11.

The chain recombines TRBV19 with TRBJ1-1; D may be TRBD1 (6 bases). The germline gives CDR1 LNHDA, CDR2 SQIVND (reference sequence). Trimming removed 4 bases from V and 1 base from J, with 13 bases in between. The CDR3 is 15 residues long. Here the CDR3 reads CASSSGGAGNTEAFF. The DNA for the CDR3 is TGTGCCAGTAGTAGTGGGGGCGCGGGGAACACTGAAGCTTTCTTT.

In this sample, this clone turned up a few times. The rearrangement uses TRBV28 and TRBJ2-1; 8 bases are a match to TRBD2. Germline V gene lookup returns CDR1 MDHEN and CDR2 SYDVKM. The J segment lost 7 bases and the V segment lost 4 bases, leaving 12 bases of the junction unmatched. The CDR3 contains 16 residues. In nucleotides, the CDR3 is TGTGCCAGCAGTTCCCCACGAAGTAGCGGGACTAATGAGCAGTTCTTC. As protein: CASSSPRSSGTNEQFF.

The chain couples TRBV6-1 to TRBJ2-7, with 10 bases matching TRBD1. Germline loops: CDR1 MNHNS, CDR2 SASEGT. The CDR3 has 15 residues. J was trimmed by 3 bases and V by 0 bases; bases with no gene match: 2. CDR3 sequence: CASSEAGTGDYEQYF. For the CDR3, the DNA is TGTGCCAGCAGTGAAGCGGGGACAGGGGACTACGAGCAGTACTTC.

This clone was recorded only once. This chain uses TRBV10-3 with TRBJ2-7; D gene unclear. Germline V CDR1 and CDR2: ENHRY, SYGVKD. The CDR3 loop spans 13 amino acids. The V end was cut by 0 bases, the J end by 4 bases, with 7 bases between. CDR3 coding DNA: TGTGCCATCAGTGAGTCCGGGTTGTACGAGCAGTACTTC. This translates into CAISESGLYEQYF.

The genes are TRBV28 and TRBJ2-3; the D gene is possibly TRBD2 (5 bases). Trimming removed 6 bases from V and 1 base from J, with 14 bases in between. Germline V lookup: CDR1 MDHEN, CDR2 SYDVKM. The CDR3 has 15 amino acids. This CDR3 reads CASRPAGQGTDTQYF. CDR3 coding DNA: TGTGCCAGCAGACCCGCGGGCCAGGGCACAGATACGCAGTATTTT.

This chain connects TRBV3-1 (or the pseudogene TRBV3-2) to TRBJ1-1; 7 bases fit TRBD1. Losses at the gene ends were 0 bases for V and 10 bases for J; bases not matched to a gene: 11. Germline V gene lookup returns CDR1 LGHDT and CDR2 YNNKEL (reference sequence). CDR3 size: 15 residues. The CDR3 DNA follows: TGTGCCAGCAGCCAAGATACACGAACAGGGGCAGGAGCTTTCTTT. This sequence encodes CASSQDTRTGAGAFF.

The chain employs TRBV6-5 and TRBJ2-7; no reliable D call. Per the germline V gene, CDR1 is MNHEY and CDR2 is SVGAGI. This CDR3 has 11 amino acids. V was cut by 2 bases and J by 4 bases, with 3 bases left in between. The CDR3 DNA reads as TGTGCCAGCAGTTACCAGTACGAGCAGTACTTC. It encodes CASSYQYEQYF.

CDR3 sequence reads: CASSPTGANTEAFF. CDR3 sequence (DNA): TGTGCCAGCTCACCAACAGGCGCGAACACTGAAGCTTTCTTT. The chain employs TRBV18 and TRBJ1-1; TRBD1 is a possible D gene (5 bases). Germline V gene sequence: CDR1 KGHSH, CDR2 LQKENI. With 2 bases removed from V and 1 base from J, the gap between germline ends came to 8 bases. This CDR3 contains 14 residues.

The CDR3 loop reads CASSLRFSATNEKLFF. CDR3 sequence (DNA): TGTGCCAGCAGCTTACGATTCAGTGCAACTAATGAAAAACTGTTTTTT. The chain recombines TRBV3-1 (or the pseudogene TRBV3-2) with TRBJ1-4; D remains ambiguous. Germline V gives CDR1 LGHDT, CDR2 YNNKEL (reference sequence). The CDR3 covers 16 residues. V was cut by 5 bases and J by 0 bases, with 13 bases left in between.

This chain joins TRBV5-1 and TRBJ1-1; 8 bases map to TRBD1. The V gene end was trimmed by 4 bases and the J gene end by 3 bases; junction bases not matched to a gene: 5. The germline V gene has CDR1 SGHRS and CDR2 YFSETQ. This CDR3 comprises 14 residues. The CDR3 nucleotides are TGCGCCAGCAGCGAGACAGGGGTAGACACTGAAGCTTTCTTT. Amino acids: CASSETGVDTEAFF.

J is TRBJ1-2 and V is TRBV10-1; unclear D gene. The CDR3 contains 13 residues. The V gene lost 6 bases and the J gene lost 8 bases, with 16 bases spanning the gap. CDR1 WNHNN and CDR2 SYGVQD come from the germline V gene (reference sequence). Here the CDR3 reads CASSKDSGGGYTF. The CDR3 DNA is TGCGCCAGCAGCAAGGACTCCGGTGGGGGCTACACCTTC.

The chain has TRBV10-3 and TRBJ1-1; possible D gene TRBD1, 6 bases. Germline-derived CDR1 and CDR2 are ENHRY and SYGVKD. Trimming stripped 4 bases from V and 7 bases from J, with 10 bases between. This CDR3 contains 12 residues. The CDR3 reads CAISGRGNEAFF. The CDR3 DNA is TGTGCCATCAGTGGCAGGGGAAATGAAGCTTTCTTT.

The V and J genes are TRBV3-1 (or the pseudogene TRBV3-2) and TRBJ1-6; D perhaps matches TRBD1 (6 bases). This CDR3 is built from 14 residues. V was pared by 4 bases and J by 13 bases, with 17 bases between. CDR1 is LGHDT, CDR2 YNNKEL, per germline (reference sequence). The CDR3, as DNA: TGTGCCAGCAGCCTCGATGTCGGGACAAGTCCCCTCCACTTT. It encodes CASSLDVGTSPLHF.

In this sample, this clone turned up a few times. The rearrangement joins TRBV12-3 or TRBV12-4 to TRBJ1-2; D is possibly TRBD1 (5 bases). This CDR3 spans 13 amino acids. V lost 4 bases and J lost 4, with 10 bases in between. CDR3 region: CASSSGVSYGYTF. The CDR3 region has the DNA TGTGCCAGCAGTTCGGGGGTGTCCTATGGCTACACCTTC.

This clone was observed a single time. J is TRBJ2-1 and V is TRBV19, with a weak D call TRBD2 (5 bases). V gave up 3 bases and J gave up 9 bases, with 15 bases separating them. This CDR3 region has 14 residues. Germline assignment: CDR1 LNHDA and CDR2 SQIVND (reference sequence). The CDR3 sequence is CASSMRIIAGEQFF. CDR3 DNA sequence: TGTGCCAGTAGTATGAGGATAATTGCGGGTGAGCAGTTCTTC.